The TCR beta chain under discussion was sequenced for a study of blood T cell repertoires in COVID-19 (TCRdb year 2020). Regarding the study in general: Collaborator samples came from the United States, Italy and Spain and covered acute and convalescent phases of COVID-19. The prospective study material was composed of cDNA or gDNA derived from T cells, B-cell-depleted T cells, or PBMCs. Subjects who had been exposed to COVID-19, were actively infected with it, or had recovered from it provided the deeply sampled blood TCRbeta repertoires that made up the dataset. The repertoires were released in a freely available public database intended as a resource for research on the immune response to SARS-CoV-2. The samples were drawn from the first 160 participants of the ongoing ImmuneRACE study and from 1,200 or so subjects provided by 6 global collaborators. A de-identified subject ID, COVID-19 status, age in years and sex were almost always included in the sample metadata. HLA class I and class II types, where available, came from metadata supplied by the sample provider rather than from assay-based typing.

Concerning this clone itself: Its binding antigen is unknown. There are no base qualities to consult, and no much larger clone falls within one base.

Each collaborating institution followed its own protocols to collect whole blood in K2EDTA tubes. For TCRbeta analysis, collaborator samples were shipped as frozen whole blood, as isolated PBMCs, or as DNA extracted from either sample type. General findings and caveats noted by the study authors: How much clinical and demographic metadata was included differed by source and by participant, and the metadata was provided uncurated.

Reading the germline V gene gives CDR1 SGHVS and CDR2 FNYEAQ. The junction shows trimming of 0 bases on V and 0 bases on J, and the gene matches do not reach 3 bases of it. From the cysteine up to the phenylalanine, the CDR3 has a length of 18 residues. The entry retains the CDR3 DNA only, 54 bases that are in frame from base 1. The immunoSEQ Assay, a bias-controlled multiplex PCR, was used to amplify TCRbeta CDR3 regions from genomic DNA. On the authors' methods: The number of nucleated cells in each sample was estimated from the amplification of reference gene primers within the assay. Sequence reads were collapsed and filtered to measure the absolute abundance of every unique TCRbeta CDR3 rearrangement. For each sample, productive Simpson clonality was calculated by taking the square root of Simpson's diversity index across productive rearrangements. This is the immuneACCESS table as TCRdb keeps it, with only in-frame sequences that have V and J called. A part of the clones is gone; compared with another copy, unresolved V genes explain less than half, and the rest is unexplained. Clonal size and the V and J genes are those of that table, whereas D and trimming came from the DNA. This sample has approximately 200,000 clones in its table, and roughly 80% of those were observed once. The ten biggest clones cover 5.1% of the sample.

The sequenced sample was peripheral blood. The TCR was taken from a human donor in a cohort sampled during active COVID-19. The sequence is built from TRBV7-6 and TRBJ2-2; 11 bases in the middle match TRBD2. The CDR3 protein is CASSLAVAGGANTGELFF. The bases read TGTGCCAGCAGCTTAGCGGTAGCGGGAGGGGCGAACACCGGGGAGCTGTTTTTT.